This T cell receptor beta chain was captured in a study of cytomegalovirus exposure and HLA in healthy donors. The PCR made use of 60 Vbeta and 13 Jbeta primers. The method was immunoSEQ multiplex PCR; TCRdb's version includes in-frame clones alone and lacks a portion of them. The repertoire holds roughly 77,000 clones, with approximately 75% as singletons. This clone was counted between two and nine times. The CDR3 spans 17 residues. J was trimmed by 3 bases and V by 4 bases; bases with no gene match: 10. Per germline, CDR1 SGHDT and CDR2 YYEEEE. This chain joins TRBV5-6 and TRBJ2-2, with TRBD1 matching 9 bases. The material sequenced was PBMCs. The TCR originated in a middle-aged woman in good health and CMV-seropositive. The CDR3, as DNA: TGTGCCAGCAGCGGAGAAACCGGGACAGGGTACACCGGGGAGCTGTTTTTT. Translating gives CASSGETGTGYTGELFF.